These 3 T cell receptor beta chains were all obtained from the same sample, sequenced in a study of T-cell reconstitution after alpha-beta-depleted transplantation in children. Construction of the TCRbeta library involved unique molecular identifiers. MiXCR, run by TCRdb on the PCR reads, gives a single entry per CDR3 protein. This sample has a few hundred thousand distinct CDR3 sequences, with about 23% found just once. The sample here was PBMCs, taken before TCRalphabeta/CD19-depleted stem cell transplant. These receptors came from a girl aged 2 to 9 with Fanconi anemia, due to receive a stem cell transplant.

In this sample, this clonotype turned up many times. The CDR3 DNA reads as TGTGCCAGCAGTTTAAGTATAAATGAGCAGTTCTTC. Residues: CASSLSINEQFF. This sequence joins TRBV12-3 or TRBV12-4 and TRBJ2-1; no clear D. There are 12 residues in the CDR3. V was cut by 2 bases and J by 7 bases, with 6 bases left in between.

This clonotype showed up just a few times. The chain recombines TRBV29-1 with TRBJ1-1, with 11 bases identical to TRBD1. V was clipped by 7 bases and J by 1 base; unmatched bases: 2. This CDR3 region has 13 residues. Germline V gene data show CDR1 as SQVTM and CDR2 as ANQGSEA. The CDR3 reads CSAGQGANTEAFF. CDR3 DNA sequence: TGCAGCGCAGGACAGGGGGCGAACACTGAAGCTTTCTTT.

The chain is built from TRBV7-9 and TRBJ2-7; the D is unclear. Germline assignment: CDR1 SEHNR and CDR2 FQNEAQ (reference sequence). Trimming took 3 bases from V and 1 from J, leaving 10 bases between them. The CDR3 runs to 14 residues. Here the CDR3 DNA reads TGTGCCAGCAGCTTCACAGTGGGATCCTACGAGCAGTACTTC. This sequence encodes CASSFTVGSYEQYF.